The source of this T cell receptor (beta chain) is a study of T cells in Graves' hyperthyroidism and ophthalmopathy. Study information: Peripheral blood was secured at the point of initial diagnosis, before any treatment.

A patient was excluded if there was uncontrolled infection, other autoimmune disease, pregnancy or lactation. RNA transcripts yielded amplified TCR beta CDR3 regions. A set of HTBI primers served as the primers for a first-round RT-PCR of the TCR CDR3. TCRdb reprocessed the multiplex PCR reads via MiXCR and lists one record per CDR3 protein. Of hundreds of thousands of distinct CDR3 sequences in the sample, around 20% were seen once. Study findings and constraints: The model foresaw ophthalmopathy a median approximately 6.3 months prior to onset.

Notes on this clonotype: Its antigen is not known.

Germline loops: CDR1 DFQATT, CDR2 SNEGSKA (reference sequence). Trimming removed 5 bases from V and 0 bases from J; junction bases left unmatched: 9. This CDR3 has 15 amino acids. The chain combines TRBV20-1 with TRBJ1-2; 7 bases match TRBD1. Source material: blood. The sequence came from a woman between 50 and 59 years old with Graves' hyperthyroidism that later progressed to Graves' ophthalmopathy. The CDR3 nucleotides are TGCAGTGCTGAATACTCGGGACAGACTAACTATGGCTACACCTTC. It translates to CSAEYSGQTNYGYTF.